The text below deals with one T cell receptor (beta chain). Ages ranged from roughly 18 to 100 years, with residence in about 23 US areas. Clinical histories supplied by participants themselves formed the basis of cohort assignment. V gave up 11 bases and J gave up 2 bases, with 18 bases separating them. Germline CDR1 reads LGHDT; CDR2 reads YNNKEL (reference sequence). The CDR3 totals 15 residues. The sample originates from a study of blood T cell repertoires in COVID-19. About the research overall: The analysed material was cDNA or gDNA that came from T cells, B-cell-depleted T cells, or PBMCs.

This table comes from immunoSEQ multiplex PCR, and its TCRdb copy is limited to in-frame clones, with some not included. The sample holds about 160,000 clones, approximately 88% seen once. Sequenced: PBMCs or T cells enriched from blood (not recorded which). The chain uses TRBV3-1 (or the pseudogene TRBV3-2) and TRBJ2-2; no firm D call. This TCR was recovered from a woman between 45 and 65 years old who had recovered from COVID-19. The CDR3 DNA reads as TGTGCCTGCAACACCATTCCGTCAAACACCGGGGAGCTGTTTTTT. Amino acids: CACNTIPSNTGELFF.